The sequence of this T cell receptor (beta chain) was determined in a study of T cell repertoires in cytomegalovirus infection. About the study: The public TCR beta signatures pointed to both CMV infection and matching HLA type. Whole-study findings and limits: Frequencies of public TCR beta families were cumulated, and this identified carriers of CMV plus the relevant HLA. CMV-specific TCR beta clonotypes restricted by HLA-C dominated the ex vivo response.

To note about this clonotype: The antigen is not known.

TCRdb reprocessed the reads via MiXCR and lists one record per CDR3 protein. The table includes 300,000 or so distinct CDR3 sequences, approximately 10% detected once. The receptor was derived from a human donor in good health (CMV status not recorded). Some clones in this sample may be carry-over from other donors' samples. Sequenced material: PBMCs.

The chain's CDR3 is CASSLGALLGSYYGYTF. The CDR3 region has the DNA TGTGCCAGCAGTTTAGGTGCCCTACTCGGGTCTTACTATGGCTACACCTTC. V usage is TRBV28 and J usage is TRBJ1-2; D not resolved. The CDR3 is made up of 17 amino acids. The V gene lost 2 bases and the J gene lost 3 bases, with 19 bases spanning the gap. CDR1 and CDR2 from the germline V gene are MDHEN and SYDVKM.